Following are 24 T cell receptor beta chains from one sample sequenced in a study of blood T cell repertoires in COVID-19. Profiled with immunoSEQ multiplex PCR; TCRdb holds only in-frame clones, not every one. This table has 150,000 to 200,000 clones, 88% appearing once. The specimen was peripheral blood. These receptors were taken from a human donor in a cohort sampled during active COVID-19.

This clone showed up just a few times. The rearrangement uses TRBV6-6 and TRBJ1-5; 10 bases are a match to TRBD1. Germline V lookup: CDR1 MNHNY, CDR2 SVGAGI (reference sequence). V shed 0 bases and J 2 bases; nucleotides not matched to a gene: 1. This CDR3 is 16 amino acids long. The CDR3 is CASSYSGTGGNQPQHF. In DNA, the CDR3 is TGTGCCAGCAGTTACTCAGGGACAGGGGGCAATCAGCCCCAGCATTTT.

This CDR3 is CASSFGSGANYGYTF. The DNA for the CDR3 is TGCGCCAGCAGCTTCGGATCGGGAGCTAACTATGGCTACACCTTC. The chain links TRBV5-1 to TRBJ1-2; no firm D call. Trimming cost V 2 bases and J 0 bases, with 11 bases left between them. The germline V gene encodes CDR1 SGHRS and CDR2 YFSETQ. The CDR3 spans 15 residues. The variable domain in full, with the rest retrieved from reference TRBV5-1 and TRBJ1-2, is KAGVTQTPRYLIKTRGQQVTLSCSPISGHRSVSWYQQTPGQGLQFLFEYFSETQRNKGNFPGRFSGRQFSNSRSEMNVSTLELGDSALYLCASSFGSGANYGYTFGSGTRLTVV.

This CDR3 reads CASSRYSGSGSHEQFF. CDR3 in DNA: TGTGCCAGCAGCCGATATAGCGGGAGTGGTAGCCATGAGCAGTTCTTC. This sequence joins TRBV28 and TRBJ2-1, with TRBD2 matching 9 bases. The CDR3 contains 16 residues. V lost 6 bases to trimming and J lost 8 bases; unmatched junction nucleotides: 14. In germline, CDR1 is MDHEN, CDR2 SYDVKM.

The J gene is TRBJ1-2, the V gene TRBV7-2; perhaps TRBD1 as D (5 bases). The V end lost 5 bases, the J end lost 4 bases, and 17 bases lay between the germline ends. Germline CDR1 SGHTA, CDR2 FQGNSA. CDR3 length equals 15 residues. As DNA, the CDR3 is TGTGCCAGCAGCCCACAGGCAAGGGGCATCTATGGCTACACCTTC. Encoded protein: CASSPQARGIYGYTF.

The table lists this clone with a count of one. The genes are TRBV6-2 or TRBV6-3 and TRBJ2-7, with 8 positions matching TRBD2. Germline values: CDR1 MNHEY, CDR2 SVGEGT. With 8 bases clipped from V and 4 bases from J, the junction kept 7 bases outside the gene matches. The CDR3 length is 13 residues. CDR3 sequence: CASGRTSSYEQYF. CDR3 bases: TGTGCCAGCGGCCGGACTAGCTCGTACGAGCAGTACTTC.

This chain joins TRBV28 and TRBJ2-5, with 7 positions matching TRBD2. The CDR3 has 15 amino acids. V was pared by 6 bases and J by 1 base, with 8 bases of the junction left unmatched. Germline CDR1 reads MDHEN; CDR2 reads SYDVKM. CDR3 protein: CASSPPQRGQETQYF. The CDR3 DNA reads TGTGCCAGCAGCCCCCCCCAGCGGGGCCAAGAGACCCAGTACTTC.

The chain combines TRBV6-6 with TRBJ1-6; 8 nucleotides match TRBD1. In germline, CDR1 is MNHNY, CDR2 SVGAGI (reference sequence). V shed 6 bases, J shed 9 bases, and the junction held 10 bases outside the gene matches. The CDR3 runs to 15 residues. CDR3 DNA: TGTGCCAGCAGATCCCCGACAGGGGCCGGTTCACCCCTCCACTTT. It encodes CASRSPTGAGSPLHF.

The gene calls are TRBV7-2 and TRBJ2-3; 13 positions agree with TRBD2. J lost 2 bases, V lost 4 bases, and 6 bases had no gene match. Germline assignment: CDR1 SGHTA and CDR2 FQGNSA. The CDR3 contains 17 residues. The CDR3 is CASSSGLAGPTTDTQYF. CDR3 nucleotides: TGTGCCAGCAGCTCGGGACTAGCGGGACCTACCACAGATACGCAGTATTTT. The full variable domain, with the rest looked up from reference TRBV7-2 and TRBJ2-3, is GAGVSQSPSNKVTEKGKDVELRCDPISGHTALYWYRQSLGQGLEFLIYFQGNSAPDKSGLPSDRFSAERTGGSVSTLTIQRTQQEDSAVYLCASSSGLAGPTTDTQYFGPGTRLTVL.

The rearrangement joins TRBV5-1 to TRBJ2-5; 10 bases align to TRBD2. The V gene's germline CDR1 is SGHRS and CDR2 YFSETQ. V lost 3 bases to trimming and J lost 5 bases; unmatched junction nucleotides: 4. CDR3 size: 14 residues. CDR3 in amino acids: CASSSRTSGETQYF. The CDR3, as DNA: TGCGCCAGCAGCTCCCGGACTAGCGGTGAGACCCAGTACTTC.

A word on this clone: The junction departs from germline at one end; a sequencing error may be responsible. The chain employs TRBV4-3 and TRBJ2-7; perhaps TRBD2 as D (5 bases). Per the germline V gene, CDR1 is LGHNA and CDR2 is YSLEER. This CDR3 has 13 residues. The DNA of the CDR3 is TGCGCCAGCAGCCAAGATCCGGGATACGGGCAGTACTTC. The encoded protein is CASSQDPGYGQYF.

The gene calls are TRBV5-1 and TRBJ1-2; a weak D match, TRBD1 (6 bases). The ends were cut back, 4 bases at V and 4 bases at J, with 17 bases in the middle. Per the germline V gene, CDR1 is SGHRS and CDR2 is YFSETQ. The CDR3 consists of 15 residues. The CDR3 protein is CASSPIYTGTYGYTF. The CDR3 DNA reads as TGCGCCAGCAGCCCTATATATACAGGGACCTATGGCTACACCTTC.

CDR3 region: CASSTDGTQGYTF. Here the CDR3 DNA reads TGTGCCAGCAGCACCGACGGGACACAGGGCTACACCTTC. The chain combines TRBV5-4 with TRBJ1-2, with D perhaps matching TRBD1 (6 bases). This CDR3 contains 13 residues. Trimming took 4 bases from V and 8 from J, leaving 15 bases between them. Germline V gene data show CDR1 as SGHNT and CDR2 as YYREEE (reference sequence).

This rearrangement joins TRBV5-6 to TRBJ2-7, with 8 positions matching TRBD2. Germline V gene data show CDR1 as SGHDT and CDR2 as YYEEEE. This CDR3 has 17 residues. V shed 2 bases, J shed 0 bases, and the junction held 10 bases outside the gene matches. The CDR3: CASSFRGSGRTSYEQYF. The CDR3 coding sequence is TGTGCCAGCAGCTTCCGGGGCAGCGGGAGAACCTCCTACGAGCAGTACTTC. The variable domain in full, with the rest retrieved from reference TRBV5-6 and TRBJ2-7, is DAGVTQSPTHLIKTRGQQVTLRCSPKSGHDTVSWYQQALGQGPQFIFQYYEEEERQRGNFPDRFSGHQFPNYSSELNVNALLLGDSALYLCASSFRGSGRTSYEQYFGPGTRLTVT.

The chain joins TRBV4-3 to TRBJ2-1; TRBD1 matches 10 bases. The CDR3 is 15 amino acids. CDR1 is LGHNA and CDR2 is YSLEER in the germline V gene. Trimming cost V 4 bases and J 5 bases; bases outside gene matches: 5. The CDR3 region has the DNA TGCGCCAGCAGCCCGACAGGGGGCGGACACAATGAGCAGTTCTTC. Protein product: CASSPTGGGHNEQFF.

The chain couples TRBV4-2 to TRBJ2-1; TRBD2 agrees at 7 bases. V shed 4 bases and J 3 bases; nucleotides not matched to a gene: 6. This CDR3 is 15 amino acids long. Germline-derived CDR1 and CDR2 are LGHNA and YNFKEQ. The CDR3 DNA follows: TGTGCCAGCAGCCCTCAGCGGGAATACTACAATGAGCAGTTCTTC. Its translation is CASSPQREYYNEQFF.

The chain employs TRBV4-1 and TRBJ2-3; maybe TRBD2 (6 bases). This CDR3 has 15 residues. V was cut by 5 bases and J by 6 bases, with 18 bases left in between. The germline V gene encodes CDR1 MGHRA and CDR2 YSYEKL. DNA of the CDR3: TGCGCCAGCAGCACACCGGGACTCCAAGAGGATACGCAGTATTTT. Encoded protein: CASSTPGLQEDTQYF.

The rearrangement links TRBV18 to TRBJ2-6, with 7 positions matching TRBD1. The CDR3 consists of 17 residues. Germline CDR1 reads KGHSH; CDR2 reads LQKENI. After removal of 2 bases from V and 0 bases from J, the junction contained 4 bases not matched to a gene. This CDR3 reads CASSPRDRVSGANVLTF. In DNA, the CDR3 is TGTGCCAGCTCACCAAGAGACAGGGTCTCTGGGGCCAACGTCCTGACTTTC.

This sequence joins TRBV2 and TRBJ2-1, with 9 nucleotides matching TRBD1. From germline, CDR1 is SNHLY and CDR2 FYNNEI. This CDR3 contains 15 residues. J lost 4 bases, V lost 6 bases, and 7 bases had no gene match. CDR3 nucleotide sequence: TGTGCCAGCAGGGACGGGACAGGGCCTTACAATGAGCAGTTCTTC. Its translation: CASRDGTGPYNEQFF.

This chain joins TRBV27 and TRBJ1-4; D is undetermined. Looked up from germline, CDR1 is MNHEY and CDR2 is SMNVEV (reference sequence). The V gene lost 5 bases and the J gene lost 7 bases, with 14 bases spanning the gap. CDR3 size: 14 residues. CDR3 DNA: TGTGCCAGCAGTGGAGCGGGTGTGGGTGAAAAACTGTTTTTT. Protein sequence: CASSGAGVGEKLFF. The whole variable domain, remainder taken from reference TRBV27 and TRBJ1-4, is EAQVTQNPRYLITVTGKKLTVTCSQNMNHEYMSWYRQDPGLGLRQIYYSMNVEVTDKGDVPEGYKVSRKEKRNFPLILESPSPNQTSLYFCASSGAGVGEKLFFGSGTQLSVL.

The rearrangement joins TRBV2 to TRBJ2-3; weak D call: TRBD2 (6 bases). Trimming stripped 6 bases from V and 4 bases from J, with 14 bases between. The germline V gene has CDR1 SNHLY and CDR2 FYNNEI. CDR3 length equals 14 residues. For the CDR3, the DNA is TGTGCCAGCAGCGGGACTTCCAGGGCAGATACGCAGTATTTT. It translates to CASSGTSRADTQYF.

This clone was seen only once. One end of the junction does not line up with germline, which may come from a read error. This rearrangement joins TRBV12-3 or TRBV12-4 to TRBJ2-7; 13 bases agree with TRBD2. This CDR3 has 13 amino acids. As DNA, the CDR3 is TGTGCCAGCAGTTCCGCGACTAGCGGGGGGAATAAGTTC. Translation gives CASSSATSGGNKF.

This clone came up once. The gene calls are TRBV7-8 and TRBJ2-2; 14 bases map to TRBD2. The CDR3 runs 18 residues. Germline CDR1 SGHVS, CDR2 FQNEAQ. Trimming took 8 bases from V and 3 from J; bases not matched to a gene: 11. CDR3: CASRTGTSGRRDTGELFF. Here the CDR3 DNA reads TGTGCCAGCCGCACCGGGACTAGCGGGAGAAGGGACACCGGGGAGCTGTTTTTT.

The chain combines TRBV5-5 with TRBJ1-4, with 7 bases matching TRBD1. CDR3 length: 17 amino acids. V was pared by 4 bases and J by 2 bases, with 11 bases of the junction left unmatched. Germline assignment: CDR1 SGHKS and CDR2 YYEKEE (reference sequence). CDR3 sequence reads: CASSPFTGAGTNEKLFF. In DNA form, the CDR3 reads TGTGCCAGCAGCCCCTTTACAGGGGCAGGTACTAATGAAAAACTGTTTTTT.

This chain links TRBV19 with TRBJ2-5; 7 nucleotides match TRBD2. J gave up 3 bases and V 1 base, and 5 bases lay outside the gene matches. The CDR3 has 15 residues. CDR1 and CDR2 from the germline V gene are LNHDA and SQIVND (reference sequence). This chain's CDR3 is CASSIASGPKETQYF. CDR3 DNA sequence: TGTGCCAGTAGTATAGCTAGCGGACCTAAAGAGACCCAGTACTTC.